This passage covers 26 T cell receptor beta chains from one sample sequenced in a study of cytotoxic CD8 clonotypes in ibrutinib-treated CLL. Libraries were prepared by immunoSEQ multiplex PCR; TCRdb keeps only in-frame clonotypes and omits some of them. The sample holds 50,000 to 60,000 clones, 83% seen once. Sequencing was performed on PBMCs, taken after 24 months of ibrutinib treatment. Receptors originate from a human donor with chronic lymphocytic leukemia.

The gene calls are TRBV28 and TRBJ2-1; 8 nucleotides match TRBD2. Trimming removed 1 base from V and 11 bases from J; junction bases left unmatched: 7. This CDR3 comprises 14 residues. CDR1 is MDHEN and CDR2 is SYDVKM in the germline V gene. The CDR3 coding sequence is TGTGCCAGCAGTTTATCGGCGGGAGGTCGTCAGCAGTTCTTC. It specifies CASSLSAGGRQQFF.

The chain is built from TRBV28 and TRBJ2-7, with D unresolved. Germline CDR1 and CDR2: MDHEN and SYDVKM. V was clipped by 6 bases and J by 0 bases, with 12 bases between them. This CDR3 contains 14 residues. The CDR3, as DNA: TGTGCCAGCAGATCCCCAGCGAGCTCCTACGAGCAGTACTTC. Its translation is CASRSPASSYEQYF. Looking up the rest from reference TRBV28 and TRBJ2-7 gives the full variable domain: DVKVTQSSRYLVKRTGEKVFLECVQDMDHENMFWYRQDPGLGLRLIYFSYDVKMKEKGDIPEGYSVSREKKERFSLILESASTNQTSMYLCASRSPASSYEQYFGPGTRLTVT.

CDR3 protein: CASSLDRGQPQHF. For the CDR3, the DNA is TGTGCCAGCAGTTTAGACAGGGGGCAGCCCCAGCATTTT. This chain joins TRBV28 and TRBJ1-5; 9 bases match TRBD1. Germline-derived CDR1 and CDR2 are MDHEN and SYDVKM. This CDR3 region has 13 residues. V shed 2 bases and J 7 bases; nucleotides not matched to a gene: 0.

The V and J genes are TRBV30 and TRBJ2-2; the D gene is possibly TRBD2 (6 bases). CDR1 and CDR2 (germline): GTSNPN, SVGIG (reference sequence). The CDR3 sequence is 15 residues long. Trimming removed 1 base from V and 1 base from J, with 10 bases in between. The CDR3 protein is CAWSGAGWNTGELFF. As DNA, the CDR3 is TGTGCCTGGAGTGGGGCGGGATGGAACACCGGGGAGCTGTTTTTT.

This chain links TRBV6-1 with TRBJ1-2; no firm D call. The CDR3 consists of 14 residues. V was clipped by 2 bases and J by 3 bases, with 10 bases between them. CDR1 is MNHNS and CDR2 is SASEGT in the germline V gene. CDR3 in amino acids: CASSESSSDYGYTF. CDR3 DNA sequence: TGTGCCAGCAGTGAATCCAGCTCTGACTATGGCTACACCTTC.

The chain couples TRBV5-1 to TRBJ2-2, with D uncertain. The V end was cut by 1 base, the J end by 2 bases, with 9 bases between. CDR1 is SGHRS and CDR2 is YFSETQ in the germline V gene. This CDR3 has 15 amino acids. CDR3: CASSLLTSNTGELFF. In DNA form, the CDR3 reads TGCGCCAGCAGCTTGCTGACTTCCAACACCGGGGAGCTGTTTTTT.

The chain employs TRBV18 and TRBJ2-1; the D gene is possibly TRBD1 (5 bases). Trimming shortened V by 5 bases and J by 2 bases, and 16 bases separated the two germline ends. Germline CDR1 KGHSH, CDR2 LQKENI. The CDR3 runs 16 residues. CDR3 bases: TGTGCCAGCTCAACCGCTCAGGGTGTGACCTACAATGAGCAGTTCTTC. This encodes CASSTAQGVTYNEQFF.

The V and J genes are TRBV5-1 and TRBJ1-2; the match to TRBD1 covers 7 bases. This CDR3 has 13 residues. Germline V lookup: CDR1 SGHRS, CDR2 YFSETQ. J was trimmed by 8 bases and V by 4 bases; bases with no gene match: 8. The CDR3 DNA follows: TGCGCCAGCAGCACCCGGACAGGAACCGGCTACACCTTC. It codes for CASSTRTGTGYTF.

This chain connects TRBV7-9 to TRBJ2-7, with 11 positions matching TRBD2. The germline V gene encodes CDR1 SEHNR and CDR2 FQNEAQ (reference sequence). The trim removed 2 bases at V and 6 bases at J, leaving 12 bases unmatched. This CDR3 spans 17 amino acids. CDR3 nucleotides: TGTGCCAGCAGCTTAAGACTAGCGGGACGCTCACTCGGCGAGCAGTACTTC. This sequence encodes CASSLRLAGRSLGEQYF.

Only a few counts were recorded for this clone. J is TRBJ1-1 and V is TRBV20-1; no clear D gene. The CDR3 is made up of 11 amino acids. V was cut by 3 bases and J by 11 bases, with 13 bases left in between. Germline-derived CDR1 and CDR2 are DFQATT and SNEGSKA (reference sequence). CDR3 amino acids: CSASPGMRAFF. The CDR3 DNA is TGCAGTGCTAGCCCGGGCATGAGGGCTTTCTTT.

The CDR3 sequence: CAIATGVAYNEQFF. As DNA, the CDR3 is TGTGCCATTGCGACGGGAGTTGCATACAATGAGCAGTTCTTC. The chain combines TRBV10-3 with TRBJ2-1; D is possibly TRBD2 (6 bases). Germline CDR1 and CDR2: ENHRY and SYGVKD. V shed 9 bases and J shed 4 bases, with 16 bases lying between them. The CDR3 is 14 amino acids.

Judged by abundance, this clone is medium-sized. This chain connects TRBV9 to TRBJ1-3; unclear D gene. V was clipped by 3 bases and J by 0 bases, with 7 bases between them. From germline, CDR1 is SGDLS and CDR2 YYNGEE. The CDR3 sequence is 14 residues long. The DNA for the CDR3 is TGTGCCAGCAGCGGGGTCGGCTCTGGAAACACCATATATTTT. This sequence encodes CASSGVGSGNTIYF.

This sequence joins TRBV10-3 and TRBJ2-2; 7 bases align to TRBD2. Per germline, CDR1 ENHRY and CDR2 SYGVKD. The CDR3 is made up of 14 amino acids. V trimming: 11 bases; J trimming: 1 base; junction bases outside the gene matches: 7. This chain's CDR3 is CAAQASGNTGELFF. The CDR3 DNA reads TGTGCCGCTCAGGCTAGCGGGAACACCGGGGAGCTGTTTTTT.

In DNA, the CDR3 is TGTGCCAGCAGTTACGGGCAGGGGACTTTCTCCTACGAGCAGTACTTC. Translation gives CASSYGQGTFSYEQYF. The rearrangement links TRBV6-5 to TRBJ2-7; D could derive from TRBD1 or TRBD2 (6 bases each). Germline CDR1 MNHEY, CDR2 SVGAGI. V was cut by 2 bases and J by 0 bases, with 14 bases left in between. There are 16 residues in the CDR3.

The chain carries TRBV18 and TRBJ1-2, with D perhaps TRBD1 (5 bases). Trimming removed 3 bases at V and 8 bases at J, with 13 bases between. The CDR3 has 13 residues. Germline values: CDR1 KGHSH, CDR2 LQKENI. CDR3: CASSPSREGGYTF. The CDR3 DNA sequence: TGTGCCAGCTCACCTAGCAGGGAAGGCGGCTACACCTTC. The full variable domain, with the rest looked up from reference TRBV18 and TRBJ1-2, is NAGVMQNPRHLVRRRGQEARLRCSPMKGHSHVYWYRQLPEEGLKFMVYLQKENIIDESGMPKERFSAEFPKEGPSILRIQQVVRGDSAAYFCASSPSREGGYTFGSGTRLTVV.

The CDR3, as DNA: TGCGCCAGCAGCTCAACCGTCCGGGACACCTCCTACGAGCAGTACTTC. It encodes CASSSTVRDTSYEQYF. The J gene is TRBJ2-7, the V gene TRBV23-1; D may be TRBD1 (6 bases). TRBV23-1 is identified as an open reading frame with a role that is uncertain. Trimming stripped 6 bases from V and 0 bases from J, with 18 bases between. This CDR3 has 16 residues.

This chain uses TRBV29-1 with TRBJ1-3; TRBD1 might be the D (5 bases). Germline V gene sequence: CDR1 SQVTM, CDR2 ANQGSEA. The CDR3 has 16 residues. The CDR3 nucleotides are TGCAGTGCATACTCGGGGACTACAATCTCTGGAAACACCATATATTTT. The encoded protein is CSAYSGTTISGNTIYF.

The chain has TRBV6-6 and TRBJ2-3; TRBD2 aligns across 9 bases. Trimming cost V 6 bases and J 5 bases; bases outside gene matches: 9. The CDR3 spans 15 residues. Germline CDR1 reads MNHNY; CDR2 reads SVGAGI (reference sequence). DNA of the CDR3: TGTGCCAGCAGACCAATAGCGGGAGTGGGAGATACGCAGTATTTT. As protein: CASRPIAGVGDTQYF.

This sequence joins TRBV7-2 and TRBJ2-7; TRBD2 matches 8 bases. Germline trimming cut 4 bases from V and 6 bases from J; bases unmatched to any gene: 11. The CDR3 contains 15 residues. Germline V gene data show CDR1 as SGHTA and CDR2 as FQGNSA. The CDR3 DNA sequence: TGTGCCAGCAGCTCCCCAGGGGCGGGAGGCAGCGAGCAGTACTTC. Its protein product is CASSSPGAGGSEQYF.

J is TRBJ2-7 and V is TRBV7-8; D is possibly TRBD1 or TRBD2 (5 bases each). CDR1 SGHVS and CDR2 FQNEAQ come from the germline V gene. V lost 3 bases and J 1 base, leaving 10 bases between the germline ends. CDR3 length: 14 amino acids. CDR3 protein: CASSLGTGSYEQYF. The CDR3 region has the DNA TGTGCCAGCAGCTTGGGGACGGGGTCCTACGAGCAGTACTTC. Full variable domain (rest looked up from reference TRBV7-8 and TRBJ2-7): GAGVSQSPRYKVAKRGQDVALRCDPISGHVSLFWYQQALGQGPEFLTYFQNEAQLDKSGLPSDRFFAERPEGSVSTLKIQRTQQEDSAVYLCASSLGTGSYEQYFGPGTRLTVT.

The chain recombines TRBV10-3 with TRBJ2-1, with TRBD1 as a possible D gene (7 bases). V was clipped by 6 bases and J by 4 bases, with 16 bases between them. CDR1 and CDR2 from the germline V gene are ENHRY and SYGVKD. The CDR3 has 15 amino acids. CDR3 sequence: CAIREGAESYNEQFF. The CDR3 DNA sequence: TGTGCCATCAGGGAGGGGGCAGAATCTTACAATGAGCAGTTCTTC.

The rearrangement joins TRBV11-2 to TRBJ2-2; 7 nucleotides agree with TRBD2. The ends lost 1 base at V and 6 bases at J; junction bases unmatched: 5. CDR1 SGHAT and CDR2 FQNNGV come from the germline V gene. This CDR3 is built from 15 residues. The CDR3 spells CASSLGGRASGELFF. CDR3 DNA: TGTGCCAGCAGCTTAGGAGGGAGGGCATCCGGGGAGCTGTTTTTT.

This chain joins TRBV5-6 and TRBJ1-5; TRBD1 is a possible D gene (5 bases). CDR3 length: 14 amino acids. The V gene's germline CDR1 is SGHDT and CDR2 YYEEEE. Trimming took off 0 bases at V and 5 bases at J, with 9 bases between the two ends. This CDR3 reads CASSLAREYQPQHF. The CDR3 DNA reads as TGTGCCAGCAGCTTGGCCAGGGAATATCAGCCCCAGCATTTT.

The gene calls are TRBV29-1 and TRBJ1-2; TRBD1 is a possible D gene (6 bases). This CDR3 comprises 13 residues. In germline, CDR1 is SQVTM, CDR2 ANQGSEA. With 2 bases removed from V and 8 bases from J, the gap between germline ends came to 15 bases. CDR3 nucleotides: TGCAGCGTTGAACTACAGGGCCAAGGGGGCTACACCTTC. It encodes CSVELQGQGGYTF.

DNA of the CDR3: TGTGCCAGCAGCTTAGCACAGGACAGGGGTTATGGCTACACCTTC. This sequence encodes CASSLAQDRGYGYTF. The rearrangement uses TRBV11-2 and TRBJ1-2, with TRBD1 matching over 9 bases. The trim removed 1 base at V and 5 bases at J, leaving 5 bases unmatched. This CDR3 is built from 15 residues. Germline lookup yields CDR1 SGHAT and CDR2 FQNNGV.

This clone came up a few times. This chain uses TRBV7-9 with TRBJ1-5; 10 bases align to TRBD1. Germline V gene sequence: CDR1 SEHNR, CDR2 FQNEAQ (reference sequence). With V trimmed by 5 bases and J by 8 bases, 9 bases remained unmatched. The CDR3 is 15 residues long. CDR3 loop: CASSPGQGGLEPQHF. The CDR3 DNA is TGTGCCAGCAGCCCCGGACAGGGGGGATTGGAGCCCCAGCATTTT.